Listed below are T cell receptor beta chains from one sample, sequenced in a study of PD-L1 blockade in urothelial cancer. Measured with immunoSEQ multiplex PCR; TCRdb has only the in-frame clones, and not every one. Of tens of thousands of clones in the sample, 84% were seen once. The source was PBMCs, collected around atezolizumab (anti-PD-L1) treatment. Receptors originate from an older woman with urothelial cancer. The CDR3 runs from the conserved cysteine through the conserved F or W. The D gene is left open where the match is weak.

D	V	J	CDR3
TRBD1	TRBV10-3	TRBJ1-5	CATQGGDTSNQPQHF
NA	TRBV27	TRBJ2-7	CASSNPYRGGEQYF
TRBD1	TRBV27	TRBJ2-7	CASSPTGSYEQYF
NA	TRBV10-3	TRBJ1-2	CAISESSQGDYGYTF
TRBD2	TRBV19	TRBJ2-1	CASSTLGLGGRNYNEQFF
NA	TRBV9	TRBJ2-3	CASSVGLGPTDTQYF
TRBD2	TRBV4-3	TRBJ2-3	CASSHERGRTDTQYF
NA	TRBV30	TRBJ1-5	CAWGRQEGQPQHF
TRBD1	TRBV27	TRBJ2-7	CASSLGYRDRPYEQYF
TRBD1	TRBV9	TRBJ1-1	CASSVAGGLNTEAFF
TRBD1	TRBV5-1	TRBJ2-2	CASTWTGGGTGELFF
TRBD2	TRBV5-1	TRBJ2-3	CASSYRNGLAGVTDTQYF